This TCR beta chain appears in the sequencing data of a study of blood T cells in healthy people across ages. It was ten milliliters of peripheral blood that were drawn from each donor. At least 5.5 micrograms of total RNA were extracted per sample. Using a J-beta primer mix together with a sample-barcoded 5' primer, a second PCR was run for roughly 7 to 12 cycles. TCRdb passed the 5' RACE reads through MiXCR, listing each CDR3 protein once. The sample has hundreds of thousands of distinct CDR3 sequences, about 26% seen once; the top ten hold approximately 2.9%. This clonotype was seen a handful of times. The antigen is unknown. One end of the junction varies from germline; a read error may be responsible. The CDR3 runs 13 residues. CDR1 is SEHNR, CDR2 FQNEAQ, per germline (reference sequence). General observations from the study: It was not known whether donors were CMV positive (a possible confounder of expanded clonotype changes). It was the long-lived donors that had more naive CD4+ cells and higher diversity than aged donors.

These data were likewise used in another study, on T cells of mothers and their children.

The TCR comes from a boy aged 5-17 years in good health. What was sequenced was blood. The chain combines TRBV7-9 with TRBJ2-4; unclear D gene. CDR3 sequence reads: CASSLALGNTQYF. DNA of the CDR3: TGTGCCAGCAGCTTAGCGCTGGGGAACACTCAGTACTTC. The full variable domain, completed using reference TRBV7-9 and TRBJ2-4, is DTGVSQNPRHKITKRGQNVTFRCDPISEHNRLYWYRQTLGQGPEFLTYFQNEAQLEKSRLLSDRFSAERPKGSFSTLEIQRTEQGDSAMYLCASSLALGNTQYFGAGTRLSVL.